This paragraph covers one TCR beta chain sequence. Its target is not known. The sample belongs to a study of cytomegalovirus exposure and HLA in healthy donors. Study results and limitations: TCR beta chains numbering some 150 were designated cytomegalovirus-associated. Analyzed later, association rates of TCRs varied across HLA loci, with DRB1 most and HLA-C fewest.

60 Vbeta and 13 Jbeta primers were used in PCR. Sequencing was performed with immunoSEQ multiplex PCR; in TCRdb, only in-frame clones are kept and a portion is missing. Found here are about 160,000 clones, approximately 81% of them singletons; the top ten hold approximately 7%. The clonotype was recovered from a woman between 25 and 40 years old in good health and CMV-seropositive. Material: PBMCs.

The DNA for the CDR3 is TGTGCCAGCAGCCTCTTTGCCGGGGAGCTGTTTTTT. Protein sequence: CASSLFAGELFF. This chain links TRBV7-2 with TRBJ2-2; D gene ambiguous. The CDR3 runs to 12 residues. V lost 5 bases and J lost 6, with 7 bases in between. Germline-derived CDR1 and CDR2 are SGHTA and FQGNSA.